This T cell receptor (beta chain) derives from a study of control samples from healthy donors and cancer patients. Unmatched junction bases numbered 11, after V lost 1 base and J lost 3 bases. The CDR3 extends over 17 amino acids. Germline CDR1 SGHAT, CDR2 FQNNGV. Profiling relied on immunoSEQ multiplex PCR, and the TCRdb table lists in-frame clones only, not all of them. Of over 100,000 clones detected, 90% appear once; the ten largest clones hold 3.5% to 4.5%. The sequence was obtained from a human donor in good health. The donor label of this sample is uncertain. The chain has TRBV11-2 and TRBJ1-2; 7 bases are a match to TRBD1. The sequenced sample consisted of blood. CDR3 amino acids: CASSLGRGLLRDYGYTF. CDR3 DNA: TGTGCCAGCAGCTTAGGTAGGGGGCTCCTGAGGGACTATGGCTACACCTTC.